Presented here are 9 T cell receptor beta chains from one specimen sequenced in a study of shared clonotypes between healthy human individuals. Clones were read by immunoSEQ multiplex PCR, and TCRdb kept only the in-frame ones, dropping some. The sample shows under 650,000 clones, about 96% of them seen only once. Sequencing was done on a sample of naive CD4+ T cells sorted from blood. Specified subset: CD45RA+ positively selected. The receptors derive from a woman in her thirties in good health.

The CDR3 nucleotides are TGCGCCAGCAGCTTGCGAGGGAACACTGAAGCTTTCTTT. This sequence encodes CASSLRGNTEAFF. The rearrangement joins TRBV5-1 to TRBJ1-1; D is uncertain. Germline CDR1 SGHRS, CDR2 YFSETQ. V lost 1 base to trimming and J lost 1 base, with 5 bases between them. The CDR3 consists of 13 residues.

CDR3: CSVEGGADTQYF. CDR3 nucleotide sequence: TGCAGCGTTGAAGGGGGCGCCGATACGCAGTATTTT. The chain has TRBV29-1 and TRBJ2-3; D may be TRBD1 (5 bases). Germline V lookup: CDR1 SQVTM, CDR2 ANQGSEA. The V gene lost 1 base and the J gene lost 6 bases, with 8 bases spanning the gap. The CDR3 totals 12 residues.

The V call is TRBV4-1, the J call TRBJ2-3, with TRBD2 matching 9 bases. V was pared by 2 bases and J by 7 bases, with 10 bases of the junction left unmatched. The CDR3 length is 16 residues. Germline V gives CDR1 MGHRA, CDR2 YSYEKL. CDR3 sequence reads: CASSQTSAGGIYTQYF. The DNA for the CDR3 is TGCGCCAGCAGCCAAACATCGGCGGGAGGGATATATACGCAGTATTTT.

The chain carries TRBV7-9 and TRBJ2-4, with unresolved D. The CDR3 spans 16 residues. V was cut by 1 base and J by 0 bases, with 10 bases left in between. Germline values: CDR1 SEHNR, CDR2 FQNEAQ (reference sequence). This chain's CDR3 is CASSLGAGVAKNIQYF. The DNA of the CDR3 is TGTGCCAGCAGCTTAGGGGCCGGAGTAGCCAAAAACATTCAGTACTTC.

The gene calls are TRBV7-8 and TRBJ2-3, with 11 nucleotides matching TRBD2. From germline, CDR1 is SGHVS and CDR2 FQNEAQ. This CDR3 is 15 amino acids long. With V trimmed by 4 bases and J by 4 bases, 4 bases remained unmatched. The DNA of the CDR3 is TGTGCCAGCAGCTACCCGGGACTAGCGGCAGATACGCAGTATTTT. Protein: CASSYPGLAADTQYF.

The chain links TRBV7-6 to TRBJ1-1, with unresolved D. CDR1 and CDR2 (germline): SGHVS, FNYEAQ. Trimming removed 5 bases from V and 5 bases from J, with 15 bases in between. The CDR3 is made up of 14 amino acids. CDR3 sequence reads: CASSPSGRETEAFF. The CDR3 nucleotides read TGTGCCAGCAGCCCATCCGGGAGGGAGACTGAAGCTTTCTTT. Combining the CDR3 with reference TRBV7-6 and TRBJ1-1 gives the whole variable domain GAGVSQSPRYKVTKRGQDVALRCDPISGHVSLYWYRQALGQGPEFLTYFNYEAQQDKSGLPNDRFSAERPEGSISTLTIQRTEQRDSAMYRCASSPSGRETEAFFGQGTRLTVV.

V gene TRBV6-5 combines with J gene TRBJ2-5, with D perhaps TRBD2 (6 bases). The CDR3 consists of 13 residues. Trimming cost V 2 bases and J 5 bases, with 9 bases left between them. Germline V gives CDR1 MNHEY, CDR2 SVGAGI. The CDR3 loop reads CASSYTSMETQYF. DNA for the CDR3: TGTGCCAGCAGTTACACTAGCATGGAGACCCAGTACTTC.

The rearrangement uses TRBV11-2 and TRBJ2-7; 8 bases map to TRBD1. The CDR3 has 14 residues. After removal of 6 bases from V and 3 bases from J, the junction contained 7 bases not matched to a gene. Germline V gene data show CDR1 as SGHAT and CDR2 as FQNNGV. Here the CDR3 reads CASSYGQGVYEQYF. CDR3 coding DNA: TGTGCCAGCAGTTACGGACAGGGTGTCTACGAGCAGTACTTC.

With respect to this clone: Other DNA sequences from this sample encode an identical CDR3 as well. CDR3 DNA sequence: TGCGCCAGCAGCTTGGGGACAGGGGGCTCTGGAAACACCATATATTTT. Translation gives CASSLGTGGSGNTIYF. The chain is built from TRBV5-1 and TRBJ1-3; 10 bases are shared with TRBD1. The CDR3 has 16 residues. V was pared by 0 bases and J by 0 bases, with 0 bases of the junction left unmatched. CDR1 and CDR2 from the germline V gene are SGHRS and YFSETQ.